Listed below are T cell receptor beta chains from one sample, sequenced in a study of blood T cells in healthy people across ages. TCRdb recomputed calls from the 5' RACE reads with MiXCR, one row per CDR3 protein. Of approximately 730,000 distinct CDR3 sequences listed, roughly 43% are singletons. Input material: blood. The origin of the receptors is a woman in her sixties or seventies in good health. Each CDR3 is given with its conserved first and last residue. The order of the fields is V gene, D gene, J gene, CDR3 length, clone size, CDR3 DNA, CDR3 protein. The D gene is left open where the match is weak. Not every row has a clone size; where given, it reads once, few, many or a size class.

v_call: TRBV18
d_call: TRBD2
j_call: TRBJ2-3
cdr3_length: 17
clone_size: .
cdr3_nt: TGTGCCAGCTCACCCTTACTGACTAGCGGGGGCACAGATACGCAGTATTTT
cdr3_aa: CASSPLLTSGGTDTQYF

v_call: TRBV7-9
d_call: TRBD2
j_call: TRBJ2-3
cdr3_length: 17
clone_size: .
cdr3_nt: TGTGCCAGCAGCCCCCGAAGAGGCGGGGGGGTTAAGGATACGCAGTATTTT
cdr3_aa: CASSPRRGGGVKDTQYF

v_call: TRBV6-1
d_call: .
j_call: TRBJ1-1
cdr3_length: 13
clone_size: .
cdr3_nt: TGTGCCAGCAGTGAAAGACTCCCTATTGAAGCTTTCTTT
cdr3_aa: CASSERLPIEAFF

v_call: TRBV7-8
d_call: TRBD2
j_call: TRBJ2-3
cdr3_length: 19
clone_size: few
cdr3_nt: TGTGCCAGCAGCCAGAGACCGGGACTAGCGGGGGGGTTCACAGATACGCAGTATTTT
cdr3_aa: CASSQRPGLAGGFTDTQYF

v_call: TRBV5-1
d_call: TRBD2
j_call: TRBJ2-1
cdr3_length: 15
clone_size: few
cdr3_nt: TGCGCCAGCAGCATCTCCGGGACTAGCGGGACGGAGCAGTTCTTC
cdr3_aa: CASSISGTSGTEQFF

v_call: TRBV7-2
d_call: .
j_call: TRBJ2-4
cdr3_length: 16
clone_size: once
cdr3_nt: TGTGCCAGCAGCTTAGACCCAGGGTGGACCAAAAACATTCAGTACTTC
cdr3_aa: CASSLDPGWTKNIQYF

v_call: TRBV10-3
d_call: TRBD2
j_call: TRBJ2-5
cdr3_length: 14
clone_size: .
cdr3_nt: TGTGCCATCAGTGAGTCACGGGGGGACGAGACCCAGTACTTC
cdr3_aa: CAISESRGDETQYF

v_call: TRBV7-2
d_call: .
j_call: TRBJ1-4
cdr3_length: 13
clone_size: .
cdr3_nt: TGTGCCAGCAGCATAGTCCGGAGTGGGGGACTGTTTTTT
cdr3_aa: CASSIVRSGGLFF

v_call: TRBV28
d_call: TRBD1
j_call: TRBJ2-5
cdr3_length: 17
clone_size: .
cdr3_nt: TGTGCCAGCAGTTTCTTCGGACAGGGCAATCTACAAGAGACCCAGTACTTC
cdr3_aa: CASSFFGQGNLQETQYF

v_call: TRBV2
d_call: .
j_call: TRBJ1-1
cdr3_length: 15
clone_size: .
cdr3_nt: TGTGCCAGCAGTGCCCAGGGGCGAGGGAACACTGAAGCTTTCTTT
cdr3_aa: CASSAQGRGNTEAFF

v_call: TRBV11-2
d_call: .
j_call: TRBJ2-3
cdr3_length: 16
clone_size: few
cdr3_nt: TGTGCCAGCAGCCCTCACCTCCTAGCGAGCACAGATACGCAGTATTTT
cdr3_aa: CASSPHLLASTDTQYF

v_call: TRBV6-5
d_call: .
j_call: TRBJ2-5
cdr3_length: 15
clone_size: once
cdr3_nt: TGTGCCAGCAGCCCCCGGAGCGCGTCCCAAGAGACCCAGTACTTC
cdr3_aa: CASSPRSASQETQYF

v_call: TRBV11-2
d_call: TRBD1
j_call: TRBJ2-7
cdr3_length: 14
clone_size: few
cdr3_nt: TGTGCCAGCAGCCAAGGACAGGTCTACTACGAGCAGTACTTC
cdr3_aa: CASSQGQVYYEQYF

v_call: TRBV6-1
d_call: .
j_call: TRBJ2-7
cdr3_length: 11
clone_size: .
cdr3_nt: TGTGCCAGCAGGGTCGCCCACGAGCAGTACTTC
cdr3_aa: CASRVAHEQYF

v_call: TRBV5-1
d_call: .
j_call: TRBJ2-7
cdr3_length: 15
clone_size: once
cdr3_nt: TGCGCCAGCAGCTCAACGGACAACTCCTACAATGAGCAGTACTTC
cdr3_aa: CASSSTDNSYNEQYF

v_call: TRBV18
d_call: .
j_call: TRBJ1-4
cdr3_length: 14
clone_size: .
cdr3_nt: TGTGCCAGCTCCCCCGCGGGACTTAATGAAAAACTGTTTTTT
cdr3_aa: CASSPAGLNEKLFF

v_call: TRBV6-2/TRBV6-3
d_call: TRBD1
j_call: TRBJ1-4
cdr3_length: 15
clone_size: .
cdr3_nt: TGTGCCAGCAGTTACTCAGGGACAGGGAGGGAAAAACTGTTTTTT
cdr3_aa: CASSYSGTGREKLFF

v_call: TRBV9
d_call: TRBD2
j_call: TRBJ2-1
cdr3_length: 15
clone_size: .
cdr3_nt: TGTGCCGGCAGTGGGAGGGTAGTAGGGTCCAATGAGCAGTTCTTC
cdr3_aa: CAGSGRVVGSNEQFF

v_call: TRBV9
d_call: TRBD1
j_call: TRBJ1-4
cdr3_length: 15
clone_size: .
cdr3_nt: TGTGCCAGCAGCGTAGGCACAGGGGGCATTGAAAAACTGTTTTTT
cdr3_aa: CASSVGTGGIEKLFF

v_call: TRBV6-5
d_call: .
j_call: TRBJ1-4
cdr3_length: 13
clone_size: few
cdr3_nt: TGTGCCAGCAGTCCCCGGTCGGCTGAAAAACTGTTTTTT
cdr3_aa: CASSPRSAEKLFF

v_call: TRBV12-5
d_call: .
j_call: TRBJ1-1
cdr3_length: 12
clone_size: once
cdr3_nt: TGTGCTAGTGGTTTTGTGAGCACTGAAGCTTTCTTT
cdr3_aa: CASGFVSTEAFF

v_call: TRBV5-1
d_call: .
j_call: TRBJ2-3
cdr3_length: 14
clone_size: .
cdr3_nt: TGCGCCAGCAGCTTGGGGAGGGTTGAAGATATGCAGTATTTT
cdr3_aa: CASSLGRVEDMQYF

v_call: TRBV7-9
d_call: .
j_call: TRBJ1-2
cdr3_length: 13
clone_size: .
cdr3_nt: TGTGCCAGCAGCTTATCCGAGGATCGGGGCTACACCTTC
cdr3_aa: CASSLSEDRGYTF

v_call: TRBV12-3/TRBV12-4
d_call: .
j_call: TRBJ2-5
cdr3_length: 13
clone_size: .
cdr3_nt: TGTGCCAGCAAAGGGTGGCCTCAAGAGACCCAGTACTTC
cdr3_aa: CASKGWPQETQYF

v_call: TRBV20-1
d_call: .
j_call: TRBJ2-3
cdr3_length: 13
clone_size: .
cdr3_nt: TGCAGTGCTAGCGGGGGGCCCACAGATACGCAGTATTTT
cdr3_aa: CSASGGPTDTQYF

v_call: TRBV7-2
d_call: TRBD2
j_call: TRBJ2-7
cdr3_length: 15
clone_size: .
cdr3_nt: TGTGCCAGCGGCATTCTAGCGGGAGGACCCTACGAGCAGTACTTC
cdr3_aa: CASGILAGGPYEQYF

v_call: TRBV10-3
d_call: .
j_call: TRBJ1-2
cdr3_length: 15
clone_size: once
cdr3_nt: TGTGCCATCAGTGAGTCGCAACAGATTAACTATGGCTACACCTTC
cdr3_aa: CAISESQQINYGYTF

v_call: TRBV7-3
d_call: .
j_call: TRBJ1-2
cdr3_length: 13
clone_size: few
cdr3_nt: TGTGCCAGCAGCGCGGGCCTGGGCTCTGGCTACACCTTC
cdr3_aa: CASSAGLGSGYTF

v_call: TRBV12-3/TRBV12-4
d_call: .
j_call: TRBJ2-7
cdr3_length: 14
clone_size: few
cdr3_nt: TGTGCCAGCAGTTTTCCGGGGAGAACTTACGAGCAGTACTTC
cdr3_aa: CASSFPGRTYEQYF

v_call: TRBV6-2/TRBV6-3
d_call: TRBD2
j_call: TRBJ2-7
cdr3_length: 18
clone_size: .
cdr3_nt: TGTGCCAGCAGAGAGGACGGGGGACTAGCGGACTTCACCTACGAGCAGTACTTC
cdr3_aa: CASREDGGLADFTYEQYF

v_call: TRBV5-5
d_call: TRBD1
j_call: TRBJ2-5
cdr3_length: 15
clone_size: .
cdr3_nt: TGTGCCAGCAACATTGCGGGACAGGACCCTGGAGGCCAGTACTTC
cdr3_aa: CASNIAGQDPGGQYF

v_call: TRBV12-3/TRBV12-4
d_call: .
j_call: TRBJ1-6
cdr3_length: 14
clone_size: many
cdr3_nt: TGTGCCAGCAGTTTAAGCCAAACTAATTCACCCCTCCACTTT
cdr3_aa: CASSLSQTNSPLHF

v_call: TRBV20-1
d_call: TRBD1
j_call: TRBJ1-6
cdr3_length: 13
clone_size: .
cdr3_nt: TGCAGTGCTTGGGACAGGGGGAATTCACCCCTCCACTTT
cdr3_aa: CSAWDRGNSPLHF

v_call: TRBV4-2
d_call: .
j_call: TRBJ2-7
cdr3_length: 16
clone_size: .
cdr3_nt: TGTGCCAGTAGCCAAGAGAAAGGCTTTTCCTACAATGAGCAGTACTTC
cdr3_aa: CASSQEKGFSYNEQYF

v_call: TRBV3-1
d_call: .
j_call: TRBJ2-3
cdr3_length: 14
clone_size: .
cdr3_nt: TGTGCCAGCAGCCCTATGCGGGGTGGAGATACGCAGTATTTT
cdr3_aa: CASSPMRGGDTQYF

v_call: TRBV7-2
d_call: .
j_call: TRBJ2-3
cdr3_length: 12
clone_size: many
cdr3_nt: TGTGCCAGCAGCCCCCAGTTAGATACGCAGTATTTT
cdr3_aa: CASSPQLDTQYF

v_call: TRBV20-1
d_call: TRBD2
j_call: TRBJ2-4
cdr3_length: 16
clone_size: few
cdr3_nt: TGCAGTGCTAGAGAACTAGCGGGACTACCCAAAAACATTCAGTACTTC
cdr3_aa: CSARELAGLPKNIQYF

v_call: TRBV14
d_call: TRBD2
j_call: TRBJ2-1
cdr3_length: 15
clone_size: .
cdr3_nt: TGTGCCAGCAGCCAAGCGGGGGGGCCAAGGAATGAGCAGTTCTTC
cdr3_aa: CASSQAGGPRNEQFF

v_call: TRBV6-2/TRBV6-3
d_call: .
j_call: TRBJ2-7
cdr3_length: 14
clone_size: .
cdr3_nt: TGTGCCAGCAGCGATGGGCTGCGGATTTACGAGCAGTACTTC
cdr3_aa: CASSDGLRIYEQYF

v_call: TRBV4-2
d_call: TRBD1
j_call: TRBJ1-2
cdr3_length: 16
clone_size: .
cdr3_nt: TGTGCCAGCAGCCGGATACCCGGGACAGGGGGTACTGGCTACACCTTC
cdr3_aa: CASSRIPGTGGTGYTF

v_call: TRBV25-1
d_call: .
j_call: TRBJ2-3
cdr3_length: 14
clone_size: few
cdr3_nt: TGTGCCAGCAGTGAGGGGTCAAACACAGATACGCAGTATTTT
cdr3_aa: CASSEGSNTDTQYF

v_call: TRBV15
d_call: .
j_call: TRBJ1-5
cdr3_length: 15
clone_size: .
cdr3_nt: TGTGCCACCAGCAGAGATAAAGGGTACAATCAGCCCCAGCATTTT
cdr3_aa: CATSRDKGYNQPQHF

v_call: TRBV15
d_call: .
j_call: TRBJ1-1
cdr3_length: 16
clone_size: .
cdr3_nt: TGTGCCACCAGCAGAGCGAATGGGAGAGGGGGAGCTGAAGCTTTCTTT
cdr3_aa: CATSRANGRGGAEAFF

v_call: TRBV6-1
d_call: TRBD1
j_call: TRBJ1-1
cdr3_length: 14
clone_size: .
cdr3_nt: TGTGCCAGTGAACCGGGACAGATGAACACTGAAGCTTTCTTT
cdr3_aa: CASEPGQMNTEAFF

v_call: TRBV4-3
d_call: .
j_call: TRBJ2-7
cdr3_length: 15
clone_size: .
cdr3_nt: TGCGCCAGCAGCCACGGGACCCTGGGGGTATACGAGCAGTACTTC
cdr3_aa: CASSHGTLGVYEQYF

v_call: TRBV7-9
d_call: TRBD1
j_call: TRBJ2-7
cdr3_length: 15
clone_size: .
cdr3_nt: TGTGCCAGCAGCCGGTGGGGACAGGGTTCCTACGAGCAGTACTTC
cdr3_aa: CASSRWGQGSYEQYF

v_call: TRBV12-3/TRBV12-4
d_call: .
j_call: TRBJ2-1
cdr3_length: 17
clone_size: .
cdr3_nt: TGTGCCAGCAGTTTAGTTTCGTTCCCGAGCTCCTACAATGAGCAGTTCTTC
cdr3_aa: CASSLVSFPSSYNEQFF

v_call: TRBV3-1
d_call: .
j_call: TRBJ2-1
cdr3_length: 14
clone_size: few
cdr3_nt: TGTGCCAGCAGCCCGGGACTGCCTGGGGATGAGCAGTTCTTC
cdr3_aa: CASSPGLPGDEQFF

v_call: TRBV7-9
d_call: .
j_call: TRBJ1-5
cdr3_length: 14
clone_size: .
cdr3_nt: TGTGCCAGCAGCGGGCGTAGTGGCAATCAGCCCCAGCATTTT
cdr3_aa: CASSGRSGNQPQHF

v_call: TRBV4-3
d_call: TRBD2
j_call: TRBJ2-1
cdr3_length: 15
clone_size: few
cdr3_nt: TGCGCCAGCAGCCAAGAGGCGGGAGCAAGGCAAGAGCAGTTCTTC
cdr3_aa: CASSQEAGARQEQFF

v_call: TRBV6-2/TRBV6-3
d_call: TRBD2
j_call: TRBJ2-7
cdr3_length: 14
clone_size: .
cdr3_nt: TGTGCCAGCCAGGTGCGGGAGGGGAACTACGAGCAGTACTTC
cdr3_aa: CASQVREGNYEQYF

v_call: TRBV27
d_call: .
j_call: TRBJ2-1
cdr3_length: 13
clone_size: .
cdr3_nt: TGTGCCAGCAGTCGATCACTAGGGCGTGAGGAGTTCTTC
cdr3_aa: CASSRSLGREEFF

v_call: TRBV6-2/TRBV6-3
d_call: TRBD1
j_call: TRBJ1-5
cdr3_length: 14
clone_size: .
cdr3_nt: TGTGCCAGCAGGGGACAGACTTTCAATCAGCCCCAGCATTTT
cdr3_aa: CASRGQTFNQPQHF

v_call: TRBV12-3/TRBV12-4
d_call: .
j_call: TRBJ2-5
cdr3_length: 14
clone_size: .
cdr3_nt: TGTGCCAGCAGTACCTCCCGCGGGCGGAAGACCCAGTACTTC
cdr3_aa: CASSTSRGRKTQYF